A single sample is the source of the 20 T cell receptor beta chains below, sequenced in a study of Graves' ophthalmopathy and Graves' hyperthyroidism. Amplifying from RNA transcripts, the study obtained TCR beta CDR3 regions. In the first round, RT-PCR was carried out with HTBI primers, and a multiplex PCR formed the second round. TCRdb fed the multiplex PCR reads into MiXCR, producing one record per CDR3 protein. The sample contains around 470,000 distinct CDR3 sequences, 13% to 15% of which appear only once. Sequenced: blood. The source of these receptors is a woman in her 30s with Graves' ophthalmopathy.

This clonotype appeared many times. V is TRBV6-1 and J is TRBJ1-1; D is ambiguous. From germline, CDR1 is MNHNS and CDR2 SASEGT. Trimming took 10 bases from V and 2 from J, leaving 17 bases between them. This CDR3 region has 14 residues. The CDR3 DNA is TGTGCCACCTGGCCTTTGTTCCGAAACACTGAAGCTTTCTTT. This codes for CATWPLFRNTEAFF.

This clonotype has ten or more counts. The chain links TRBV11-2 to TRBJ1-1; 11 nucleotides line up with TRBD1. CDR1 and CDR2 (germline): SGHAT, FQNNGV. Trimming cost V 0 bases and J 5 bases; bases outside gene matches: 5. The CDR3 covers 16 residues. The CDR3: CASSLDFGTGGTEAFF. The CDR3 nucleotides read TGTGCCAGCAGCTTAGATTTTGGGACAGGGGGAACTGAAGCTTTCTTT.

Only a few counts were recorded for this clonotype. The CDR3 protein is CASSLTSARLETQYF. The CDR3 DNA is TGTGCCAGCAGTTTGACTAGCGCGAGGCTAGAGACCCAGTACTTC. J is TRBJ2-5 and V is TRBV6-5, with 8 nucleotides matching TRBD2. Per germline, CDR1 MNHEY and CDR2 SVGAGI. V lost 4 bases, J lost 4 bases, and 8 bases stayed unmatched. The CDR3 extends over 15 amino acids.

Remarks on this clonotype: The junction departs from germline at one end; a sequencing error may be responsible. The chain carries TRBV20-1 and TRBJ2-7; tentative D call: TRBD1 (6 bases). This CDR3 spans 14 amino acids. Germline V CDR1 and CDR2: DFQATT, SNEGSKA (reference sequence). The CDR3 coding sequence is TGCAGTGCGAGAGTCCCCGGACAGAGCTGCGAGCAGTACTTC. This translates into CSARVPGQSCEQYF.

Details on this clonotype: This may come from a read error, since a much larger clone is one base off. The chain couples TRBV12-3 or TRBV12-4 to TRBJ1-2, with a tentative D call TRBD1 (5 bases). V lost 7 bases to trimming and J lost 8 bases, with 14 bases between them. The CDR3 consists of 12 residues. The CDR3 here is CASTFTGNGYTF. The CDR3 nucleotides read TGTGCCAGCACTTTCACAGGAAACGGCTACACCTTC.

This clonotype was observed at least ten times. The chain has TRBV7-2 and TRBJ1-1; D is unresolved. Trimming left V 6 bases short and J 0 bases short, with 11 bases between. There are 14 residues in the CDR3. The germline V gene encodes CDR1 SGHTA and CDR2 FQGNSA. CDR3 DNA sequence: TGTGCCAGCAGTACATTCGGAATGAACACTGAAGCTTTCTTT. It specifies CASSTFGMNTEAFF.

The CDR3 DNA reads as TGTGCCAGCAGTGCCACAGGGGACTCACCCCTCCACTTT. This sequence encodes CASSATGDSPLHF. V gene TRBV12-3 or TRBV12-4 combines with J gene TRBJ1-6, with 7 bases identical to TRBD1. This CDR3 is built from 13 residues. V lost 5 bases to trimming and J lost 10 bases; unmatched junction nucleotides: 5.

This clonotype was counted many times. V usage is TRBV2 and J usage is TRBJ2-2, with 8 bases identical to TRBD1. This CDR3 is 15 amino acids long. The V gene end was trimmed by 5 bases and the J gene end by 4 bases; junction bases not matched to a gene: 6. CDR1 and CDR2 (germline): SNHLY, FYNNEI. Written as DNA, the CDR3 is TGTGCCAGCAGTAATCGACAGGGGAGCACCGGGGAGCTGTTTTTT. Amino acids: CASSNRQGSTGELFF.

This clonotype was detected ten times or more. The chain combines TRBV11-2 with TRBJ2-2, with TRBD1 as a possible D gene (6 bases). Looked up from germline, CDR1 is SGHAT and CDR2 is FQNNGV. V was clipped by 5 bases and J by 6 bases, with 10 bases between them. The CDR3 contains 13 residues. The CDR3 region is CASSPRGPGELFF. The CDR3 DNA is TGTGCCAGCAGCCCCAGGGGACCCGGGGAGCTGTTTTTT.

This clonotype was observed a handful of times. This chain joins TRBV25-1 and TRBJ2-2; 9 bases match TRBD2. V shed 4 bases, J shed 7 bases, and the junction held 10 bases outside the gene matches. CDR3 length: 16 amino acids. Germline-derived CDR1 and CDR2 are MGHDK and SYGVNS. The CDR3 sequence is CASSGSRGRANGELFF. The CDR3 region has the DNA TGTGCCAGCAGTGGGTCCCGCGGGAGGGCCAACGGGGAGCTGTTTTTT.

By share, this clonotype counts as medium-sized. The chain carries TRBV6-1 and TRBJ2-5; TRBD1 is a possible D gene (6 bases). This CDR3 spans 13 amino acids. V was shortened by 2 bases and J by 4 bases, with 8 bases between the two germline ends. Germline CDR1 MNHNS, CDR2 SASEGT. The CDR3 coding sequence is TGTGCCAGCAGTGAACAGGGGAGAGAGACCCAGTACTTC. Translation: CASSEQGRETQYF.

The V gene is TRBV12-3 or TRBV12-4, the J gene TRBJ1-3, with D unclear. V lost 7 bases and J 0 bases, leaving 10 bases between the germline ends. The length of the CDR3 is 14 residues. The chain's CDR3 is CASKEFFSGNTIYF. In DNA, the CDR3 is TGTGCCAGCAAGGAGTTCTTCTCTGGAAACACCATATATTTT.

In this sample, this clonotype turned up many times. The chain employs TRBV11-2 and TRBJ2-7, with D perhaps matching TRBD2 (5 bases). V lost 3 bases to trimming and J lost 3 bases, with 18 bases between them. Looked up from germline, CDR1 is SGHAT and CDR2 is FQNNGV. CDR3 size: 16 residues. For the CDR3, the DNA is TGTGCCAGCAGCTTTAAGGTGGGAGAAAGTTACTACGAGCAGTACTTC. Amino acid sequence: CASSFKVGESYYEQYF.

Turning to this clonotype: One end of the junction fails to match germline, which may point to a read error. For the CDR3, the DNA is TGTGCCAGTAGTATGGAGGGGTGGAACATTAAGTACTTC. The encoded protein is CASSMEGWNIKYF. The gene calls are TRBV19 and TRBJ2-4, with a possible D match to TRBD2 (6 bases). CDR3 length: 13 residues. In germline, CDR1 is LNHDA, CDR2 SQIVND (reference sequence).

This clonotype came up many times. J is TRBJ2-5 and V is TRBV29-1; the match to TRBD2 covers 8 bases. This CDR3 has 12 amino acids. From germline, CDR1 is SQVTM and CDR2 ANQGSEA. V shed 4 bases, J shed 4 bases, and the junction held 2 bases outside the gene matches. This CDR3 is CSVGRGGETQYF. CDR3 coding DNA: TGCAGCGTTGGTCGGGGGGGAGAGACCCAGTACTTC.

This clonotype was counted many times. V gene TRBV5-8 combines with J gene TRBJ1-5; no clear D gene. Germline values: CDR1 SGHTS, CDR2 YDEGEE. The CDR3 sequence is 9 residues long. V was cut by 4 bases and J by 12 bases, with 5 bases left in between. The CDR3 spells CASSVNQHF. The CDR3 nucleotides read TGTGCCAGCAGCGTCAACCAGCATTTT.

This clonotype appeared many times. This chain links TRBV19 with TRBJ2-7; D is possibly TRBD2 (6 bases). Germline CDR1 LNHDA, CDR2 SQIVND (reference sequence). V was clipped by 3 bases and J by 2 bases, with 11 bases between them. This CDR3 region has 14 residues. The CDR3 DNA reads as TGTGCCAGTAGTATGGATGGAGGGGCCTACGAGCAGTACTTC. It specifies CASSMDGGAYEQYF.

With regard to this clonotype: Germline and junction disagree at one end, which may indicate a read error. This chain links TRBV15 with TRBJ2-5; the D gene could be TRBD1 or TRBD2 (5 bases each). This CDR3 has 16 residues. The germline V gene encodes CDR1 LNHNV and CDR2 YYDKDF (reference sequence). The CDR3 bases are TGTGCCACCAGCGGAGACATATCGGGACCTGTGGAGACCCAGTACTTC. Translation: CATSGDISGPVETQYF.

The chain has TRBV4-2 and TRBJ2-7; TRBD1 or TRBD2 may be the D gene (7 bases each). V gave up 0 bases and J gave up 4 bases, with 16 bases separating them. The germline V gene has CDR1 LGHNA and CDR2 YNFKEQ. This CDR3 has 16 residues. The CDR3 protein is CASSQEEGRGGYEQYF. The CDR3 region has the DNA TGTGCCAGCAGCCAAGAAGAGGGCAGGGGGGGGTACGAGCAGTACTTC.

This clonotype was detected ten times or more. The rearrangement joins TRBV6-1 to TRBJ2-4, with 7 bases aligning to TRBD2. J was trimmed by 1 base and V by 3 bases; bases with no gene match: 12. This CDR3 region has 18 residues. Germline CDR1 MNHNS, CDR2 SASEGT. The CDR3 nucleotides are TGTGCCAGCAGTGAGCGTGTGTGGCGAGCGGGGGCCAAAAACATTCAGTACTTC. It is translated as CASSERVWRAGAKNIQYF.